The 15 T cell receptor beta chains presented below share a single source sample, sequenced in a study of shared clonotypes between healthy human individuals. This table comes from immunoSEQ multiplex PCR, and its TCRdb copy is limited to in-frame clones, with some not included. The profile shows roughly 1,800,000 clones, about 95% of them singletons. Naive CD8 cells lacked CD45RO and underwent positive selection for CCR7, leaving out terminally differentiated effector memory CD45RA+ cells. Sequenced input: naive CD8+ T cells sorted from blood. The receptors were sampled from a man aged 18 to 29 in good health.

The V and J genes are TRBV7-8 and TRBJ2-1, with 12 bases matching TRBD2. Trimming at V came to 1 base and at J to 2 bases, leaving 6 bases not matched to a gene. The CDR3 is 18 residues long. Germline values: CDR1 SGHVS, CDR2 FQNEAQ. The DNA of the CDR3 is TGTGCCAGCAGCTTAGGGCTAGCGGGGGGGGCCACCTACAATGAGCAGTTCTTC. Protein sequence: CASSLGLAGGATYNEQFF.

The chain employs TRBV5-6 and TRBJ2-7; 8 bases fit TRBD2. The CDR3 loop spans 14 amino acids. V lost 4 bases and J lost 3; bases outside the gene matches: 6. Germline V CDR1 and CDR2: SGHDT, YYEEEE. CDR3 amino acids: CASSPGLVSYEQYF. For the CDR3, the DNA is TGTGCCAGCAGCCCGGGACTAGTCAGCTACGAGCAGTACTTC.

This rearrangement joins TRBV4-1 to TRBJ2-1, with D unresolved. This CDR3 contains 14 residues. The germline gives CDR1 MGHRA, CDR2 YSYEKL. V lost 1 base and J 8 bases, leaving 12 bases between the germline ends. The CDR3 DNA sequence: TGCGCCAGCAGCCAAGTCTTGGGGTCGTATGAGCAGTTCTTC. Residues: CASSQVLGSYEQFF.

The chain joins TRBV5-6 to TRBJ2-2, with D perhaps TRBD1 (6 bases). With 6 bases removed from V and 5 bases from J, the gap between germline ends came to 14 bases. The CDR3 covers 14 residues. CDR1 SGHDT and CDR2 YYEEEE come from the germline V gene. The CDR3 coding sequence is TGTGCCAGCACCCCCGACAGGTTGACCGGGGAGCTGTTTTTT. The encoded protein is CASTPDRLTGELFF.

This chain uses TRBV25-1 with TRBJ2-5, with 10 bases lining up with TRBD1. J lost 4 bases, V lost 4 bases, and 12 bases had no gene match. Germline loops: CDR1 MGHDK, CDR2 SYGVNS. CDR3 length: 17 residues. CDR3 region: CASSAILGQGRGETQYF. CDR3 in DNA: TGTGCCAGCAGTGCAATCTTGGGACAGGGGCGGGGAGAGACCCAGTACTTC.

The chain uses TRBV9 and TRBJ1-6; no clear D. The CDR3 is 17 amino acids. Germline V gives CDR1 SGDLS, CDR2 YYNGEE. V was shortened by 4 bases and J by 0 bases, with 14 bases between the two germline ends. In nucleotides, the CDR3 is TGTGCCAGCAGCATGGGTGCCAAAACCTCCTATAATTCACCCCTCCACTTT. It yields the protein CASSMGAKTSYNSPLHF.

As concerns this clone: Other DNA sequences in the same sample also yield this CDR3. This chain uses TRBV27 with TRBJ1-1; D not certain. V dropped 0 bases and J dropped 3 bases, with 5 bases sitting between them. Germline loops: CDR1 MNHEY, CDR2 SMNVEV (reference sequence). The CDR3 contains 13 residues. CDR3 in DNA: TGTGCCAGCAGTTTATCCGGGTACACTGAAGCTTTCTTT. Translation gives CASSLSGYTEAFF.

The V and J genes are TRBV7-6 and TRBJ2-5; D possibly corresponds to TRBD1 (6 bases). Germline lookup yields CDR1 SGHVS and CDR2 FNYEAQ. The V end was cut by 9 bases, the J end by 5 bases, with 22 bases between. The CDR3 loop spans 15 amino acids. CDR3 amino acids: CASTNTQGGRETQYF. Written as DNA, the CDR3 is TGTGCCAGTACTAACACTCAAGGGGGTAGGGAGACCCAGTACTTC.

The rearrangement links TRBV11-2 to TRBJ2-2; 7 bases fit TRBD1. There are 17 residues in the CDR3. From germline, CDR1 is SGHAT and CDR2 FQNNGV. V gave up 5 bases and J gave up 1 base; unmatched junction bases: 10. DNA for the CDR3: TGTGCCAGCAGCCCAGCCAAGGGACAGCAGAACACCGGGGAGCTGTTTTTT. Its protein product is CASSPAKGQQNTGELFF.

This clone was observed a single time. The rearrangement joins TRBV4-2 to TRBJ2-3; a weak D match, TRBD1 (5 bases). CDR3 length: 16 amino acids. With 2 bases removed from V and 0 bases from J, the gap between germline ends came to 12 bases. The V gene's germline CDR1 is LGHNA and CDR2 YNFKEQ. CDR3 amino acids: CASSQTPRVSTDTQYF. For the CDR3, the DNA is TGTGCCAGCAGCCAAACACCCAGGGTTAGCACAGATACGCAGTATTTT.

The chain uses TRBV12-1 and TRBJ2-1; the table's TRBD1 call for D was not verified on the DNA. TRBV12-1 is classified as a pseudogene. The CDR3 covers 14 residues. Written as DNA, the CDR3 is TGTGCCAGCAGCCCCGGGACAGGGGGCGAGGGTCAGTTCTTC. Translated: CASSPGTGGEGQFF.

The chain employs TRBV6-5 and TRBJ2-3; tentatively, D is TRBD2 (5 bases). V was trimmed by 4 bases and J by 4 bases, leaving 15 bases between them. The CDR3 covers 15 residues. Per germline, CDR1 MNHEY and CDR2 SVGAGI. CDR3 residues: CASSSGLASADTQYF. CDR3 DNA: TGTGCCAGCAGTTCCGGGCTAGCCAGCGCAGATACGCAGTATTTT.

This clone is a singleton in its sample. The CDR3 loop is CASSAPKLGGSDNEQFF. The CDR3 nucleotides are TGTGCCAGCAGTGCGCCAAAACTGGGCGGGAGCGACAATGAGCAGTTCTTC. V is TRBV25-1 and J is TRBJ2-1; 7 bases line up with TRBD2. Losses at the gene ends were 4 bases for V and 5 bases for J; bases not matched to a gene: 14. This CDR3 spans 17 amino acids. From germline, CDR1 is MGHDK and CDR2 SYGVNS.

The V call is TRBV11-2, the J call TRBJ2-3; D is undetermined. V gave up 4 bases and J gave up 3 bases, with 8 bases separating them. Germline V gene lookup returns CDR1 SGHAT and CDR2 FQNNGV. The CDR3 totals 13 residues. The CDR3 DNA is TGTGCCAGCAGCTCGGGCGATACAGATACGCAGTATTTT. Protein sequence: CASSSGDTDTQYF.

In its sample, this clone was seen once. Other DNA sequences in this specimen translate into the identical CDR3. The rearrangement joins TRBV6-5 to TRBJ1-2, with 10 bases fitting TRBD1. CDR3 length equals 14 residues. With 2 bases clipped from V and 3 bases from J, the junction kept 0 bases outside the gene matches. CDR1 is MNHEY and CDR2 is SVGAGI in the germline V gene. CDR3 in amino acids: CASSYGTGDYGYTF. CDR3 DNA sequence: TGTGCCAGCAGTTACGGGACAGGGGACTATGGCTACACCTTC.